The entry that follows covers one T cell receptor (beta chain) sequence. It has no known antigen specificity. No quality values exist for individual bases; no much larger clone is one base distant. The reads were generated on an Illumina NovaSeq 6000. cDNA libraries for TCRalpha and TCRbeta were prepared by 5'RACE using constant-segment primers, with sample barcodes and unique molecular identifiers added. RNA was extracted from every sample with Trizol reagent. Libraries were amplified in two PCR steps, with a second sample barcode and Illumina TruSeq adapters added in the second step. Libraries were sequenced on an Illumina NovaSeq with 2 x 150 bp paired-end reads. The study's own analysis went as follows. The reads were demultiplexed and collapsed into UMI-guided consensus sequences using migec v1.2.7. With mixcr v2.1.11, UMI consensuses were aligned to TRA and TRB V and J templates and assembled into clonotypes. A clonotype was counted as expanded or contracted only if both edgeR and NoisET called the change significant, with noise models trained on biological replicates. edgeR calls used a false discovery rate-adjusted p below 0.01 and a log2 fold-change threshold of 1. As an exploratory analysis of dynamics, PCA with hierarchical clustering was applied to max-normalized trajectories of the 1000 most abundant clonotypes. The CD4 or CD8 phenotype of responding clones was assigned using the separately sequenced CD4+ and CD8+ repertoires. The public reads were quality trimmed at Q25 with fastp and then assembled into clones with MiXCR by TCRdb, keeping productive beta chains. When rows share a CDR3 protein, they turn into one entry using the most common DNA and genes. V and J calls and clone size were set by TCRdb, not the authors. The sample data list 200,000 to 250,000 distinct CDR3 sequences, and over 9.5% of these were observed just once. Of the sample, approximately 3.3% is held by the ten largest clones.

The data were obtained in a study of T-cell memory formation after mild COVID-19 (dated by TCRdb to the early 2020s). Background on the whole study: TCR sequence clusters from the two donors were found to be largely donor specific. T-cell clones expanding and contracting after mild COVID-19 in a couple of donors were tracked by longitudinal TCRalpha and TCRbeta repertoire sequencing. The cohort was made up of two young adult volunteers, one female and one male, who were previously healthy. General study outcomes and caveats: The second-wave clones that peaked on day 37 were not confirmed to be SARS-CoV-2 specific. Clones that contracted from day 15 to 85 showed balanced CD4/CD8 phenotypes, whereas a second wave of clones that expanded from day 15 to 37 leaned towards CD4+. The detection of some responding clones in pre-infection memory suggests that pre-existing cross-reactive memory T cells joined the SARS-CoV-2 response. Only two mild cases were covered by the study, and larger cohorts that include severe cases with pre-infection samples were considered necessary. Contracting CD4+ clones were found mainly in CM and EM memory subsets, while CD8+ clones were enriched in EMRA.

The CDR3, cysteine through phenylalanine, is 15 amino acids long. Left in the record is the CDR3 DNA by itself, 45 bases read in frame from the first base. Via the germline V gene, CDR1 is SGHTA and CDR2 FQGNSA. V sheds 0 bases and J sheds 4 bases, leaving 10 bases between their ends. PBMCs were isolated by Ficoll-Paque density gradient centrifugation. The rearranged chain carries TRBV7-2 and TRBJ1-3, with TRBD1 perhaps the D gene, on 6 matching bases. This TCR came from a man aged 18 to 29 who had mild COVID-19 (a few samples of this study predate the infection). The sample titles of this study are shuffled in the database, so cell type and time point are left out; the donor was told from shared clones. The sequencing sample was made of PBMCs or a T cell subset sorted from them (not recorded which). The CDR3 region reads CASSLAPGDGNTIYF. Read as DNA, the sequence is TGTGCCAGCAGCTTAGCACCAGGGGACGGAAACACCATATATTTT.